These T cell receptor beta chains were read from a single sample in a study of blood T cells in healthy people across ages. TCRdb re-derived calls from the 5' RACE reads in MiXCR, one entry per CDR3 protein. The sample has about 1.1 million distinct CDR3 sequences; roughly two fifths are singletons. Sequenced sample: blood. The receptors shown here come from a man aged 18 to 30 in good health. The CDR3 runs from the conserved cysteine through the conserved F or W. Fields, in order: D gene, clone size, V gene, CDR3 length, J gene, CDR3 DNA, CDR3 protein. The D gene is left open where the match is weak. A clone size is listed for some rows: how often the clone was seen (once, few, many), or a class if it is expanded.

>.|.|TRBV4-1|15|TRBJ1-5
TGCGCCAGCAGGCGAGAGGTTTATAGCAATCTGCCCCAGCATTTT
CASRREVYSNLPQHF
>.|.|TRBV6-5|11|TRBJ2-1
TGTGCTGCGACTAGGGTCCATGAGCAGTTCTTC
CAATRVHEQFF
>.|few|TRBV28|16|TRBJ1-1
TGTGCCAGCAGTACTAGCGGGGGGGCGCTTGTTACTGAAGCTTTCTTT
CASSTSGGALVTEAFF
>.|.|TRBV12-3/TRBV12-4|13|TRBJ2-4
TGTGCCAGCAGAGACCCGGCCAAAGACATTCAGTACTTC
CASRDPAKDIQYF
>.|.|TRBV4-3|16|TRBJ2-3
TGCGCCAGCAGCCTATTCCGGGACCCCAGCACAGATACGCAGTATTTT
CASSLFRDPSTDTQYF
>.|many|TRBV7-2|14|TRBJ1-1
TGTGCCAGCAGCTTAGCGGGGAAAGGCGCTGAAGCTTTCTTT
CASSLAGKGAEAFF
>TRBD2|.|TRBV11-1|17|TRBJ2-3
TGTGCCAGCAGCCCACGGACTAGCGGGGGCCTCACAGATACGCAGTATTTT
CASSPRTSGGLTDTQYF
>.|few|TRBV7-2|12|TRBJ1-1
TGTGCCAGCAGCGTAGGACAGAATGAAGCTTTCTTT
CASSVGQNEAFF
>TRBD1|few|TRBV2|12|TRBJ1-1
TGTGCCATCAGGACAGGGGTAACTGAAGCTTTCTTT
CAIRTGVTEAFF
>.|few|TRBV5-1|17|TRBJ2-3
TGCGCCAGCAGCTTGAAGATCGGGGCCCAATCTCAATCGACGCAGTATTTT
CASSLKIGAQSQSTQYF
>.|once|TRBV6-6|12|TRBJ1-1
TGTGCCACCCTTAGATCAGGCGCTGAAGCTTTCTTT
CATLRSGAEAFF
>.|.|TRBV29-1|14|TRBJ2-2
TGCAGCGCGGGGGACAGAGCAAACACCGGGGAGCTGTTTTTT
CSAGDRANTGELFF
>.|many|TRBV12-3/TRBV12-4|14|TRBJ1-2
TGTGCCAGCAGTTTGCAGGGACGGAGCTATGGCTACACCTTC
CASSLQGRSYGYTF
>.|.|TRBV10-3|13|TRBJ2-1
TGTGCCATCAGTGATCGAAACTACAATGAGCAGTTCTTC
CAISDRNYNEQFF
>.|.|TRBV7-9|13|TRBJ1-2
TGTGCCAGCAGCTTATCGGCCAGCCTCTTTTACACCTTC
CASSLSASLFYTF
>.|few|TRBV20-1|14|TRBJ1-1
TGCAGTGCAGTGACGACAGGCGGTAACACTGAAGCTTTCTTT
CSAVTTGGNTEAFF
>.|once|TRBV13|14|TRBJ1-5
TGTGCCAGCAGCCTCCGGGCCCAGAAACAGCCCCAGCATTTT
CASSLRAQKQPQHF
>TRBD2|.|TRBV20-1|17|TRBJ2-2
TGCAGTGCTAGTGGCCAACTAGCGGGGGGGAACACCGGGGAGCTGTTTTTT
CSASGQLAGGNTGELFF
>TRBD1|.|TRBV20-1|17|TRBJ1-5
TGCAGTGCTAGCCGGGCCGCGGGACAGAAAACGAACCAGCCCCAGCATTTT
CSASRAAGQKTNQPQHF
>.|.|TRBV6-6|16|TRBJ2-1
TGTGCCAGCAGTGCGAATATCCGGGACCCCAACAATGAGCAGTTCTTC
CASSANIRDPNNEQFF
>.|.|TRBV20-1|12|TRBJ1-1
TGCAGTGTTCCGGGACAAAACACTGAAGCTTTCTTT
CSVPGQNTEAFF
>.|.|TRBV27|17|TRBJ1-6
TGTGCCAGCAGTTTATTCGGGGGAAGCTCCTATAATTCACCCCTCCACTTT
CASSLFGGSSYNSPLHF
>.|.|TRBV9|15|TRBJ2-7
TGTGCCAGCTCTCAAACGGACAGCTTCTCCTACGAGCAGTACTTC
CASSQTDSFSYEQYF
>.|few|TRBV21-1|15|TRBJ1-2
TGTGCCAGCAGCAAAGAACAGGGAGCTAACTATGGCTACACCTTC
CASSKEQGANYGYTF
>.|once|TRBV12-3/TRBV12-4|12|TRBJ2-7
TGTGCCAGCAGTCAAGGAATTCACGAGCAGTACTTC
CASSQGIHEQYF
>.|many|TRBV7-2|14|TRBJ2-3
TGTGCCAGCAGCTTCTACAGGGCGGCAGATACGCAGTATTTT
CASSFYRAADTQYF
>.|once|TRBV7-2|14|TRBJ2-3
TGTGCCAGCAGCCAGGGGTTGGAGGGGGATACGCAGTATTTT
CASSQGLEGDTQYF
>.|few|TRBV7-2|14|TRBJ1-2
TGTGCCAGCAGCTTAGAAAGGGGCCGCTATGGCTACACCTTC
CASSLERGRYGYTF
>TRBD1|.|TRBV20-1|15|TRBJ2-2
TGCAGTGCTAGCGGCGGGACAGGGGACACCGGGGAGCTGTTTTTT
CSASGGTGDTGELFF
>.|.|TRBV4-2|14|TRBJ1-1
TGTGTCAGCAGCCAAAGTCAGACAAACACTGAAGCTTTCTTT
CVSSQSQTNTEAFF
>TRBD1|.|TRBV12-3/TRBV12-4|13|TRBJ2-1
TGTGCCAGCAATCAGGGGGCGGCCAATGAGCAGTTCTTC
CASNQGAANEQFF
>.|.|TRBV28|13|TRBJ1-2
TGTGCCAGCATTGGGCTAGCGAGCTATGGCTACACCTTC
CASIGLASYGYTF